The present entry profiles one TCR beta chain with its context. Its antigen remains unknown. The data were produced by immunoSEQ multiplex PCR, yet TCRdb's version contains in-frame clones alone and is incomplete. The sample yields 150,000 to 250,000 clones, more than 85% seen once. The ends lost 5 bases at V and 4 bases at J; junction bases unmatched: 7. The CDR3 is 14 amino acids. CDR1 and CDR2 from the germline V gene are MNHEY and SVGAGI. These data are taken from a study of T cell responses to AZD1222 COVID-19 vaccine. Study-wide findings and caveats: Donors, mostly white British, included more females; clonal diversity was possibly underestimated. Repertoire collection took place solely once the T cell response had peaked. The study found Spike-specific TCR breadth and depth rose after two AZD1222 doses. Unmutated variant regions are reportedly targeted by nearly half of spike-specific TCRs.

The sequence was obtained from an adult who received the AZD1222 COVID-19 vaccine. The specimen was peripheral blood, collected 28 days after the second AZD1222 dose. This chain joins TRBV6-5 and TRBJ1-1; 7 bases are a match to TRBD1. CDR3 DNA sequence: TGTGCCAGCAGTCCCAGGGGGGATAGCACTGAAGCTTTCTTT. Encoded protein: CASSPRGDSTEAFF.